Below are 8 T cell receptor beta chains sequenced from a single sample in a study of Ad26.COV2.S vaccination and SARS-CoV-2 variants. Generated by immunoSEQ multiplex PCR, the TCRdb table keeps only in-frame clones and is missing some. The table lists around 370,000 clones, about 90% of them singletons. Sample: peripheral blood, taken after recovery from COVID-19. The origin of the receptors is a human donor who had recovered from COVID-19.

This chain connects TRBV7-9 to TRBJ2-3, with D perhaps matching TRBD2 (7 bases). Germline V lookup: CDR1 SEHNR, CDR2 FQNEAQ (reference sequence). This CDR3 spans 15 amino acids. V was cut by 1 base and J by 5 bases, with 13 bases left in between. CDR3 in amino acids: CASSLVGGPLDTQYF. CDR3 in DNA: TGTGCCAGCAGCTTAGTGGGGGGGCCGTTAGATACGCAGTATTTT. The entire variable domain, with the rest obtained from reference TRBV7-9 and TRBJ2-3, is as follows: DTGVSQNPRHKITKRGQNVTFRCDPISEHNRLYWYRQTLGQGPEFLTYFQNEAQLEKSRLLSDRFSAERPKGSFSTLEIQRTEQGDSAMYLCASSLVGGPLDTQYFGPGTRLTVL.

The rearrangement joins TRBV29-1 to TRBJ2-7; D is undetermined. With 4 bases removed from V and 0 bases from J, the gap between germline ends came to 10 bases. Germline V CDR1 and CDR2: SQVTM, ANQGSEA. The CDR3 has 13 amino acids. DNA of the CDR3: TGCAGCGTTGTATTACAAAGCTCCTACGAGCAGTACTTC. Residues: CSVVLQSSYEQYF.

The rearrangement uses TRBV9 and TRBJ2-5, with 7 bases aligning to TRBD2. This CDR3 contains 14 residues. The germline CDR1 and CDR2 sequences are SGDLS and YYNGEE. J was trimmed by 5 bases and V by 0 bases; bases with no gene match: 4. CDR3 region: CASSVGLAGETQYF. CDR3 bases: TGTGCCAGCAGCGTAGGACTAGCTGGCGAGACCCAGTACTTC.

In DNA form, the CDR3 reads TGTGCCAGCAGCGTAGCAGCGGGGTCGAGATCCTACGAGCAGTACTTC. This gives the protein CASSVAAGSRSYEQYF. The chain couples TRBV9 to TRBJ2-7; 7 bases map to TRBD2. The CDR3 covers 16 residues. V lost 0 bases to trimming and J lost 1 base; unmatched junction nucleotides: 7. Germline CDR1 is SGDLS and CDR2 is YYNGEE.

This chain connects TRBV6-2 or TRBV6-3 to TRBJ2-7; 7 bases match TRBD2. This CDR3 comprises 15 residues. Per germline, CDR1 MNHEY and CDR2 SVGEGT. With V trimmed by 2 bases and J by 2 bases, 6 bases remained unmatched. CDR3 sequence reads: CASSYGTTLTYEQYF. In DNA, the CDR3 is TGTGCCAGCAGTTACGGGACTACCTTAACCTACGAGCAGTACTTC.

This chain joins TRBV7-9 and TRBJ2-1; 9 bases match TRBD2. The CDR3 has 15 residues. V lost 5 bases and J lost 2; bases outside the gene matches: 4. Germline V gives CDR1 SEHNR, CDR2 FQNEAQ (reference sequence). The CDR3 loop reads CASSQSGGTYNEQFF. As DNA, the CDR3 is TGTGCCAGCAGCCAGAGCGGGGGGACCTACAATGAGCAGTTCTTC.

The chain employs TRBV9 and TRBJ2-7; D gene uncertain. V was shortened by 0 bases and J by 3 bases, with 10 bases between the two germline ends. The germline V gene has CDR1 SGDLS and CDR2 YYNGEE. The CDR3 has 14 residues. CDR3 DNA sequence: TGTGCCAGCAGCGTAGCAGCAGAGAACTACGAGCAGTACTTC. Protein sequence: CASSVAAENYEQYF.

This chain joins TRBV13 and TRBJ2-7, with a possible D match to TRBD2 (5 bases). The germline CDR1 and CDR2 sequences are PRHDT and FYEKMQ (reference sequence). V lost 3 bases and J lost 1, with 10 bases in between. The CDR3 is 14 residues long. The CDR3 loop is CASSLRRGSYEQYF. The CDR3, as DNA: TGTGCCAGCAGCTTGAGACGGGGATCCTACGAGCAGTACTTC.